This T cell receptor (beta chain) was observed in a study of radiotherapy plus CTLA-4 blockade in lung cancer. Assay: immunoSEQ multiplex PCR; the TCRdb copy retains only in-frame clones and omits some. The sample lists 83,000 or so clones, 75% to 90% occurring once. General study points: Tumor-derived TCR clones expanded in blood after radiotherapy plus ipilimumab.

The CDR3 extends over 15 amino acids. Trimming cost V 2 bases and J 4 bases, with 12 bases left between them. Germline CDR1 is MDHEN and CDR2 is SYDVKM. As to this clone: The antigen is undetermined.

This sample comprised peripheral blood, obtained from a patient treated with radiotherapy plus ipilimumab. The source of this sequence is a human donor with non-small cell lung cancer who had stable disease on radiotherapy plus ipilimumab. The chain carries TRBV28 and TRBJ1-5; maybe TRBD1 (6 bases). CDR3 loop: CASSLGAGANQPQHF. Here the CDR3 DNA reads TGTGCCAGCAGTTTAGGGGCAGGGGCTAATCAGCCCCAGCATTTT. Combining the CDR3 with reference TRBV28 and TRBJ1-5 gives the whole variable domain DVKVTQSSRYLVKRTGEKVFLECVQDMDHENMFWYRQDPGLGLRLIYFSYDVKMKEKGDIPEGYSVSREKKERFSLILESASTNQTSMYLCASSLGAGANQPQHFGDGTRLSIL.